This T cell receptor (beta chain) is drawn from a study of T cell responses to AZD1222 COVID-19 vaccine. TCRdb's copy holds only in-frame clones and misses some; the assay was immunoSEQ multiplex PCR. The top ten clones hold around 7.5% of a sample with 90,000 to 110,000 clones, around 93% of them seen once. Of note for this clone: Its target is unknown. Within the sample, other DNA sequences also encode this same CDR3.

Findings and limits, study-wide: Regions 160-218 and 743-854 held dominance among vaccine-associated CD4 TCRs, which spanned spike. Repertoires were sampled only after the peak T cell response. White British people made up most donors, females outnumbered males, and clonal diversity was possibly underestimated. Spike-specific TCR breadth and depth grew following two AZD1222 doses.

This CDR3 is built from 14 residues. V was clipped by 4 bases and J by 10 bases, with 14 bases between them. CDR1 and CDR2 (germline): LGHDT, YNNKEL (reference sequence). The specimen comprised peripheral blood, sampled on day 0 of AZD1222 vaccination. This chain links TRBV3-1 (or the pseudogene TRBV3-2) with TRBJ1-6; D ambiguous. This receptor was taken from an adult in good health. CDR3 sequence: CASSLQGGDSPLHF. For the CDR3, the DNA is TGTGCCAGCAGCCTACAAGGCGGAGACTCACCCCTCCACTTT.